The 13 T cell receptor beta chains in this list originate from one sample, sequenced in a study of T cells after yellow fever vaccination. MiXCR, applied by TCRdb to the 5' RACE reads, yields one record per CDR3 protein. The profile shows some 300,000 distinct CDR3 sequences, 7.5% to 9% of them singletons. The sequencing used CD4+ T cells sorted from PBMCs, collected 5 days after the yellow fever booster vaccination. Receptors originate from a man in his late teens or twenties who received the YFV17D yellow fever vaccine.

This clonotype was seen a handful of times. The chain combines TRBV7-9 with TRBJ1-1; D might be TRBD1 (6 bases). With 0 bases removed from V and 4 bases from J, the gap between germline ends came to 15 bases. This CDR3 comprises 16 residues. Germline values: CDR1 SEHNR, CDR2 FQNEAQ (reference sequence). Here the CDR3 reads CASSLAAGALGTEAFF. The CDR3 DNA follows: TGTGCCAGCAGCTTAGCGGCAGGGGCTCTGGGCACTGAAGCTTTCTTT.

This clonotype occurred a few times. This chain joins TRBV25-1 and TRBJ2-3; 9 bases are a match to TRBD1. The CDR3 sequence is 17 residues long. The germline V gene has CDR1 MGHDK and CDR2 SYGVNS. After removal of 2 bases from V and 2 bases from J, the junction contained 8 bases not matched to a gene. For the CDR3, the DNA is TGTGCCAGCAGTGAACTACCGGGACAGGGTAACACAGATACGCAGTATTTT. Amino acids: CASSELPGQGNTDTQYF.

The chain uses TRBV7-9 and TRBJ1-5, with D unresolved. The germline V gene has CDR1 SEHNR and CDR2 FQNEAQ (reference sequence). V gave up 6 bases and J gave up 0 bases, with 9 bases separating them. The CDR3 extends over 14 amino acids. Written as DNA, the CDR3 is TGTGCCAGCAGTCCCGACATTAGCAATCAGCCCCAGCATTTT. Encoded protein: CASSPDISNQPQHF.

The chain links TRBV20-1 to TRBJ2-3; 7 nucleotides line up with TRBD1. Germline CDR1 DFQATT, CDR2 SNEGSKA (reference sequence). The CDR3 has 13 amino acids. J was trimmed by 3 bases and V by 3 bases; bases with no gene match: 3. The CDR3 reads CSARGQRTDTQYF. CDR3 DNA: TGCAGTGCTAGGGGACAGAGAACAGATACGCAGTATTTT.

The rearrangement uses TRBV5-1 and TRBJ1-1, with D uncertain. The CDR3 sequence is 15 residues long. CDR1 is SGHRS and CDR2 is YFSETQ in the germline V gene. Trimming stripped 1 base from V and 3 bases from J, with 13 bases between. CDR3 region: CASSLFTGRDTEAFF. Written as DNA, the CDR3 is TGCGCCAGCAGCTTGTTTACGGGTAGGGACACTGAAGCTTTCTTT.

V and J are TRBV6-6 and TRBJ1-2; no reliable D call. The V and J ends lost 5 bases and 10 bases respectively, with 17 bases between them. The V gene's germline CDR1 is MNHNY and CDR2 SVGAGI (reference sequence). This CDR3 comprises 13 residues. CDR3 amino acids: CASSQYVGRNYTF. The CDR3 nucleotides are TGTGCCAGCAGTCAGTACGTTGGCAGGAACTACACCTTC.

This clonotype occurred a few times. The V gene is TRBV28, the J gene TRBJ2-7; unclear D gene. CDR1 is MDHEN, CDR2 SYDVKM, per germline. The CDR3 runs to 12 residues. Trimming removed 3 bases at V and 3 bases at J, with 6 bases between. The CDR3 region is CASSLAGYEQYV. The CDR3 DNA follows: TGTGCCAGCAGTTTGGCCGGCTACGAGCAGTACGTC.

This clonotype was counted many times. V and J are TRBV12-3 or TRBV12-4 and TRBJ2-4, with D possibly matching TRBD2 (6 bases). The CDR3 covers 14 residues. With 3 bases removed from V and 8 bases from J, the gap between germline ends came to 14 bases. CDR3 in amino acids: CASSLRGLSDIQYF. The CDR3 DNA reads as TGTGCCAGCAGTTTGCGGGGCCTGAGCGACATTCAGTACTTC.

In its sample, this clonotype was seen a few times. The chain couples TRBV15 to TRBJ1-4, with a tentative D call TRBD1 (6 bases). Deletions cut 6 bases from V and 7 bases from J, with 12 bases between. The CDR3 is made up of 13 amino acids. Germline V lookup: CDR1 LNHNV, CDR2 YYDKDF (reference sequence). The DNA of the CDR3 is TGTGCCACCAGAGGGGGGGTCGCTGAAAAACTGTTTTTT. Amino acids: CATRGGVAEKLFF.

The chain uses TRBV11-2 and TRBJ1-2; D call uncertain. V was clipped by 0 bases and J by 4 bases, with 9 bases between them. The germline gives CDR1 SGHAT, CDR2 FQNNGV. This CDR3 has 14 amino acids. CDR3 amino acids: CASSLEVGPYGYTF. CDR3 bases: TGTGCCAGCAGCTTAGAAGTCGGGCCCTATGGCTACACCTTC.

This clonotype was detected a few times. Sequence at one end of the junction differs from germline and may be a read error. The rearrangement links TRBV7-2 to TRBJ2-3, with 10 bases fitting TRBD2. From germline, CDR1 is SGHTA and CDR2 FQGNSA. The CDR3 covers 15 residues. CDR3: CASSLAGVRTDTQYF. DNA for the CDR3: TGTGCCAGCAGCCTAGCGGGGGTCAGAACAGATACGCAGTATTTT.

This clonotype was seen a few times. The genes are TRBV7-2 and TRBJ2-5; a possible D gene is TRBD2 (6 bases). The CDR3 totals 14 residues. The V gene lost 5 bases and the J gene lost 7 bases, with 17 bases spanning the gap. Germline-derived CDR1 and CDR2 are SGHTA and FQGNSA. The CDR3 region is CASSLPGAPRTQYF. The CDR3 DNA is TGTGCCAGCAGCCTCCCGGGAGCACCCAGGACCCAGTACTTC.

This clonotype occurred a few times. The chain has TRBV19 and TRBJ2-1; 8 bases map to TRBD1. Germline trimming cut 5 bases from V and 2 bases from J; bases unmatched to any gene: 5. CDR1 is LNHDA, CDR2 SQIVND, per germline (reference sequence). The CDR3 runs to 15 residues. The chain's CDR3 is CASSLPGQAYNEQFF. The CDR3 nucleotides read TGTGCCAGTAGTTTACCGGGACAGGCCTACAATGAGCAGTTCTTC. The variable domain in full, completed from reference TRBV19 and TRBJ2-1, reads DGGITQSPKYLFRKEGQNVTLSCEQNLNHDAMYWYRQDPGQGLRLIYYSQIVNDFQKGDIAEGYSVSREKKESFPLTVTSAQKNPTAFYLCASSLPGQAYNEQFFGPGTRLTVL.